This record looks at one TCR beta chain sequence and its context. Its antigen is as yet unknown. The data are from a study of T cells in Graves' hyperthyroidism and ophthalmopathy. Whole-study results and caveats: Within blood appeared most thyroid clonotypes that had expanded above 0.001.

TCR beta CDR3 regions were amplified from RNA transcripts. A set of HTBI primers served as the primers for a first-round RT-PCR of the TCR CDR3. TCRdb itself ran the multiplex PCR reads through MiXCR, one entry per CDR3 protein. In the table there are 89,000 or so distinct CDR3 sequences, roughly 37% of which are singletons. V dropped 1 base and J dropped 6; count of bases not matched to a gene: 2. Germline CDR1 reads GTSNPN; CDR2 reads SVGIG (reference sequence). The CDR3 loop spans 12 amino acids. Graves' hyperthyroidism is called stable when ophthalmopathy does not progress within 18 months. Disease duration under 2 months; hyperthyroidism patients were aged 18 to 65.

This TCR was sampled from a woman younger than 45 with Graves' hyperthyroidism. This chain uses TRBV30 with TRBJ1-1; TRBD1 aligns across 7 bases. Specimen: peripheral blood or thyroid tissue (not recorded which). The chain's CDR3 is CAWSAGGPEAFF. The CDR3 DNA follows: TGTGCCTGGAGTGCAGGGGGGCCTGAAGCTTTCTTT.